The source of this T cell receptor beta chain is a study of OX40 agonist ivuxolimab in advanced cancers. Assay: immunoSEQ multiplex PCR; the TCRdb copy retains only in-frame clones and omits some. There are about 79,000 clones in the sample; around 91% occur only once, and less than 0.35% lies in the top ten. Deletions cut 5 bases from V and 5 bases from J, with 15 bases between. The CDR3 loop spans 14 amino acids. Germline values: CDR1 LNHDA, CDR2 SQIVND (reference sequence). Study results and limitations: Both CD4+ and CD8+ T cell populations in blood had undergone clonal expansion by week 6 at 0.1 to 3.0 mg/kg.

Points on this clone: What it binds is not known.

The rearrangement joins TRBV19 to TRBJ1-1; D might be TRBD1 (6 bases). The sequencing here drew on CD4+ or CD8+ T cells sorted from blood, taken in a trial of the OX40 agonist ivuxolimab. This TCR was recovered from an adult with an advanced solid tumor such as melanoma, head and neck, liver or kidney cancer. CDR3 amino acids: CASSSLAGETEAFF. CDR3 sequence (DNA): TGTGCCAGTAGTTCCCTGGCAGGGGAAACTGAAGCTTTCTTT.